The entry below describes one TCR beta chain. The source of the sample is a study of beta chain features in type 1 diabetes. The CDR3 has 14 residues. The germline V gene has CDR1 SGHTA and CDR2 FQGNSA. Trimming shortened V by 3 bases and J by 0 bases, and 8 bases separated the two germline ends. The authors reverse transcribed all of the isolated RNA, so sequencing captured expressed TCRB transcripts. Profiled with immunoSEQ multiplex PCR; TCRdb holds only in-frame clones, not every one. The sample holds under 45,000 clones, roughly 50% seen once. Sequencing was carried out using stem cell memory CD4+ T cells from blood. The chain links TRBV7-2 to TRBJ2-5, with a possible D match to TRBD1 (6 bases). This TCR was sampled from a woman in her thirties in good health. The chain's CDR3 is CASSFQGNQETQYF. CDR3 coding DNA: TGTGCCAGCAGCTTTCAGGGGAACCAAGAGACCCAGTACTTC.